This T cell receptor (beta chain) was identified in a study of cytomegalovirus exposure and HLA in healthy donors (dated by TCRdb to 2016 to 2017). Concerning the study at large: According to an earlier analysis of around 600 of the donors, 150 million to 200 million T cells yielded 117 million unique TCR beta sequences and 276 Gb of sequence data. A later analysis re-examined previously published TCR beta repertoires from more than 650 donors and added high-resolution HLA genotyping to investigate patterns of TCR occurrence. Donor age, sex, ethnicity and CMV serostatus were collected together with the repertoire data. Every repertoire in the discovery cohort had been generated on one and the same sequencing platform. The number of typed donors differed by locus: about 629-630 for A, B, C, DRB1 and DQB1; roughly 510 for DQA1; 606 for DPA1; and roughly 490 for DPB1. The later analysis used no new phenotypic data to find candidate immune exposures, relying instead on TCR beta sequences and their occurrence across donors. The study combined high-throughput TCR immunosequencing, statistical association of individual TCRs with disease status, and machine learning to predict cytomegalovirus infection status. In an earlier analysis of around 540 of the donors, high-throughput TCR beta sequencing was used to judge whether each TCR beta V gene segment behaved as functional or pseudogenic. In a later genetic analysis, genome-wide SNP genotypes for about three fifths of the 666 donors were used, and that subset was treated as a discovery cohort. Besides the first cohort of under 700 subjects, a separate validation cohort made up of some 110 different subjects was used. On average, roughly 240,000 unique TCR beta nucleotide sequences were sequenced per donor among 398 genotyped donors of the cohort, with around 19% of those sequences being non-productive. Of the roughly 400 genotyped donors, 65% to 90% were placed in the genetic ancestry cluster associated with self-reported Caucasian donors. HLA typing included class I and class II loci at four-digit resolution. Roughly five DR-DQ haplotypes were handled as single units for association and clustering, since linkage in the cohort was strong. The T cell repertoires of some 670 subjects were profiled by immunosequencing and related to cytomegalovirus serostatus. The study aimed to test whether cataloging public T cell receptors could reveal signatures of past pathogen exposure. An early release that covered roughly 600 HLA-typed donors contained approximately 300 gigabases of sequencing data and 85 million to 100 million unique TCR sequences.

From its cysteine to its phenylalanine, the CDR3 spans 13 amino acids. The only DNA kept is the CDR3, 39 bases in frame from the first base. Taken from the germline V gene, the CDR1 and CDR2 loops are SGHNT and YENEEA. Deletion took 5 bases off V and 8 bases off J, with a span of 10 bases between the germline ends. Libraries were prepared through the immunoSEQ multiplex PCR assay. For the multiplex PCR, a mixture combining 60 forward primers for TCR Vbeta segments and 13 reverse primers for TCR Jbeta segments was used. A multiplex PCR assay on genomic DNA amplified the CDR3 region of rearranged TCR beta genes. The amplified TCR beta libraries were sequenced on the Illumina HiSeq System as 87-base-pair reads. The study's own analysis went as follows. In a later analysis, tens of millions of unique TCR beta chains were counted across the 650 to 750 repertoires, and some 10 million of these chains were shared by at least two donors. A nearest-neighbor algorithm error-corrected the raw reads and collapsed the reads into unique sequences, merging closely related sequences to remove PCR and sequencing errors. CDR3 sequences were aligned to IMGT reference sequences to assign V, D and J gene segments. For a sequence to be retained, at least a six-nucleotide match to both a V gene segment and a J gene segment was required. Rearrangements were classified as productive when the CDR3 lacked stop codons and remained in frame with V and J, and all other rearrangements were classified as non-productive. Following IMGT convention, CDR3 was defined as the stretch from the second conserved V-encoded cysteine up to the conserved J-encoded phenylalanine. The earlier analysis of a few hundred of the donors excluded any sequence lacking an unambiguous match to a single V gene segment. In an earlier analysis of almost 600 of the donors, a V segment was called functional when productive rearrangements were above 56.7%, and segregating when the standard deviation between donors exceeded 5%. A statistical classification framework was built to diagnose cytomegalovirus status from the catalog of TCR beta chain sequences. A later analysis assigned V and J genes by comparing TCR nucleotide sequences with IMGT/GENE-DB human TR gene sequences. The TCRdist pipeline was used in a later analysis to assign CDR3 sequences and most-parsimonious VDJ recombination scenarios. In a later analysis, each TCR beta chain was defined by its CDR3 amino acid sequence together with its V-gene family, and reads without a unique V-gene family were excluded. To address suspected cross-contamination and a sequencing artifact, a later analysis removed approximately 590 highly shared, low-generation-probability nucleotide sequences. A later analysis calculated a clonal expansion index for each public chain from normalized within-repertoire ranks of inferred template counts. A later analysis computed generation probabilities with a VDJ recombination model fitted to out-of-frame rearrangements, and checked the results against IGoR. Hypergeometric tests were used in a later analysis to score TCR-TCR, TCR-HLA and TCR-CMV co-occurrence, with a repertoire-size bias correction applied to the TCR pairs. False discovery rates were estimated in a later analysis by permuting HLA or CMV assignments 20 times. In a later analysis, co-occurring TCRs were grouped with DBSCAN, and TCRdist sequence similarity was added when clustering was performed within HLA-allele-positive subsets. Repertoires with fewer than 30,000 or more than 120,000 public chains, plus five repertoires with anomalous nucleotide sharing, were excluded from co-occurrence clustering. The table comes from immuneACCESS by way of TCRdb, which keeps in-frame sequences with V and J called. Part of the clones is missing from these tables; in studies checked, under half for an unresolved V gene and the rest for unknown reasons. V, J and clone size were drawn from that table, and D and trimming were deduced from the DNA. The sample table lists more than 200,000 clones, approximately 80% of them with a count of one. The ten largest clones take up under 0.25% of the sample.

Overall study outcomes, separate from this receptor: The classifier was reported to diagnose cytomegalovirus status with high specificity and sensitivity in both the original and validation cohorts. According to a later analysis, TCR association rates differed among HLA loci, with DRB1 alleles showing the most associated TCRs and HLA-C alleles showing the fewest. The study listed 150 to 200 TCR beta chains as associated with cytomegalovirus. Correlated functional status among segregating V segments might reflect linkage disequilibrium, but an unknown experimental factor could not be ruled out. According to a later genetic analysis, donors in an Asian-associated ancestry cluster had fewer N-insertions in productive TCRs than the approximately 700-donor mean. The authors suggested that the approach could potentially be generalized to other disease states and immunological phenotypes. A cluster of highly shared sequence variants was judged likely to be a technical artifact of the sequencing pipeline. Because counts were too low, about 15 rarely observed V segments, including chromosome 9 orphons, were left out of the earlier analysis of some 640 of the donors. HLA typing was unavailable for some donors at each locus, so association tests used only the typed subset. When HLA alleles, especially DR and DQ, strongly co-occurred, attributing TCR associations to individual alleles was difficult. A further reported finding was that TCR beta sequences accurately predicted the HLA-A and HLA-B alleles for most subjects in the first cohort. Specific HLA alleles were associated with over 15,000 TCR beta sequences at a false discovery rate of 0.05 in a later analysis. Compared with equally common non-associated chains, HLA-associated TCR beta chains in a later analysis were more clonally expanded and had lower generation probabilities. Immune exposure information for the cohort was limited to CMV serostatus. This cohort had only TCR beta chains sequenced, and the lack of alpha or paired-chain data limited which features could be detected. Most CMV-associated TCR beta chains appeared to be HLA-restricted in a later analysis, and the HLA associations seemed to be driven largely by CMV exposure. In an earlier analysis of some 540 of the donors, most TCR beta V segments appeared in productive rearrangements about 87% or about 30% of the time, broadly matching IMGT annotations. Roughly uniform sequencing depth across donors was assumed in presence/absence analyses, although this assumption may not hold. While some public TCRs were present in many individuals, most TCR sequences turned up only very rarely across donors. Some IMGT-functional V segments, including TRBV6-2 and TRBV6-3, could not be distinguished by the 87-base-pair reads and were therefore excluded. V-gene and J-gene trimming of TCR beta chains was associated with a missense DCLRE1C variant in a later genetic analysis, and the association was replicated in an independent cohort. Three of the identified cytomegalovirus-associated TCR beta chains were confirmed in vitro to be specific for cytomegalovirus antigens. A later analysis reported that several top co-occurrence clusters appeared linked to parvovirus B19, influenza, CMV and Epstein-Barr virus.

The cohort comprised 666 healthy bone marrow donors. At the time of sampling, all cohort members were nominally healthy, though unrecorded immune exposures were likely present. The donor tested CMV seronegative and was one of the 352 seronegative cohort members. Each donor provided a peripheral blood sample, and peripheral blood mononuclear cells were used for TCR beta sequencing. The Qiagen DNeasy Blood Extraction Kit was used to extract genomic DNA from the blood cell samples. About this clone: Its target antigen remains unknown. No much larger clonotype is one base removed from it; base qualities were not supplied.

The TCR was taken from a girl aged 2-15 years in good health and CMV-seronegative. This chain is built from TRBV11-3 and TRBJ1-6, and possibly TRBD1, on 6 matching bases. The source material was PBMCs. The CDR3 sequence is CASSVNRDSPLHF. The sequence in DNA is TGTGCCAGCAGCGTTAACAGGGATTCACCCCTCCACTTT.